The rows below give T cell receptor beta chains drawn from one sample of a study of cytomegalovirus exposure and HLA in healthy donors. TCRdb keeps only in-frame clones here, not all; method: immunoSEQ multiplex PCR. The table has roughly 120,000 clones, about 81% seen once. Sequencing input: PBMCs. Receptors originate from a woman in her thirties in good health and CMV-seronegative. Both conserved end residues are part of each CDR3. The D gene is left open where the match is weak. A clone size is listed for some rows: how often the clone was seen (once, few, many), or a class if it is expanded.

J	size	D	V	CDR3	DNA
TRBJ1-3	NA	TRBD1	TRBV9	CASSAPGGSSGNTIYF	TGTGCCAGCAGCGCGCCAGGGGGCAGCTCTGGAAACACCATATATTTT
TRBJ2-7	NA	TRBD1	TRBV5-1	CASSNRDRGYGEQYF	TGCGCCAGCAGCAACCGGGACAGGGGTTATGGCGAGCAGTACTTC
TRBJ1-1	NA	NA	TRBV14	CASSRVSGNTEAFF	TGTGCCAGCAGCCGAGTATCGGGGAACACTGAAGCTTTCTTT
TRBJ2-3	NA	TRBD1	TRBV9	CASSPVRTGSGSTDTQYF	TGTGCCAGCAGCCCAGTGAGGACAGGGTCCGGGTCCACAGATACGCAGTATTTT
TRBJ2-1	NA	NA	TRBV6-1	CASSLYNEQFF	TGTGCCAGCAGCTTATACAATGAGCAGTTCTTC
TRBJ1-5	NA	NA	TRBV7-2	CASSEQGGGGQPQHF	TGTGCCAGCAGCGAACAGGGTGGGGGGGGTCAGCCCCAGCATTTT
TRBJ1-2	NA	TRBD1	TRBV9	CASSDPDRESGYTF	TGTGCCAGCAGCGATCCCGACAGGGAGAGTGGCTACACCTTC
TRBJ2-3	NA	NA	TRBV7-2	CASGSPHNTDTQYF	TGTGCCAGCGGGAGTCCCCACAACACAGATACGCAGTATTTT
TRBJ1-1	NA	NA	TRBV29-1	CSVAPRLKASEAFF	TGCAGCGTTGCCCCGCGGTTGAAGGCCTCTGAAGCTTTCTTT
TRBJ2-7	NA	TRBD1	TRBV11-2	CASSFSTGGNYEQYF	TGTGCCAGCAGCTTTTCGACAGGGGGGAACTACGAGCAGTACTTC
TRBJ1-4	NA	TRBD1	TRBV5-4	CASSTTARSRGNEKLFF	TGTGCCAGCAGCACAACGGCTCGGAGCAGGGGGAATGAAAAACTGTTTTTT
TRBJ1-2	NA	NA	TRBV5-6	CASSRRGYPIYGYTF	TGTGCCAGCAGCCGACGGGGGTACCCTATCTATGGCTACACCTTC
TRBJ1-6	NA	NA	TRBV6-4	CASSEGEYSPLHF	TGTGCCAGCAGTGAAGGAGAGTATTCACCCCTCCACTTT
TRBJ2-1	NA	TRBD2	TRBV9	CASSVIAGGGYEQFF	TGTGCCAGCAGCGTTATAGCGGGCGGGGGATATGAGCAGTTCTTC
TRBJ1-2	once	TRBD1	TRBV5-1	CASRGGQGGYGYTF	TGCGCCAGCAGGGGAGGACAGGGCGGTTATGGCTACACCTTC
TRBJ1-1	NA	TRBD1	TRBV7-9	CSSSLANLIFGQGNTEAFF	TGTTCCAGCAGCTTAGCGAACCTAATTTTCGGACAGGGGAACACTGAAGCTTTCTTT
TRBJ1-4	NA	TRBD1	TRBV11-2	CASSLGDRIEKLFF	TGTGCCAGCAGCTTAGGGGACAGAATTGAAAAACTGTTTTTT